This T cell receptor (beta chain) was recorded in a study of T-cell memory formation after mild COVID-19. Overall study results and limits: Pre-infection memory carried some responding clones, suggesting that cross-reactive memory joined.

TCRdb re-called the 5' RACE reads through MiXCR, storing one row per CDR3 protein. The sample lists about 260,000 distinct CDR3 sequences, approximately 15% occurring once. The CDR3 spans 16 residues. Germline loops: CDR1 SGHRS, CDR2 YFSETQ. Trimming cost V 4 bases and J 3 bases, with 17 bases left between them. This clonotype was seen a handful of times. Antigen unknown. The receptor's source is a young man who had mild COVID-19 (a few samples of this study predate the infection). Cell type and time point are not known. The chain employs TRBV5-1 and TRBJ1-3; the D is unclear. Sequencing used PBMCs or a T cell subset sorted from them (not recorded which). Here the CDR3 reads CASSPSQGSNGNTIYF. The CDR3 DNA sequence: TGCGCCAGCAGCCCCTCACAAGGTTCGAATGGAAACACCATATATTTT. Full variable domain (remainder filled in from reference TRBV5-1 and TRBJ1-3): KAGVTQTPRYLIKTRGQQVTLSCSPISGHRSVSWYQQTPGQGLQFLFEYFSETQRNKGNFPGRFSGRQFSNSRSEMNVSTLELGDSALYLCASSPSQGSNGNTIYFGEGSWLTVV.